This T cell receptor beta chain was recorded in a study of cytomegalovirus exposure and HLA in healthy donors. The study's findings and limits: Both high specificity and high sensitivity reportedly marked the classifier's diagnosis of cytomegalovirus status. In a later analysis, the majority of CMV-associated beta chains seemingly showed HLA restriction.

J lost 1 base, V lost 3 bases, and 2 bases had no gene match. The CDR3 contains 14 residues. Germline V lookup: CDR1 SEHNR, CDR2 FQNEAQ (reference sequence). About this clone: Its specificity is not known.

In the PCR, 60 Vbeta and 13 Jbeta primers were used. Repertoires were generated with immunoSEQ multiplex PCR, while TCRdb's copy carries only in-frame clones and drops some. Of tens of thousands of clones in the sample, under 80% are singletons; the top ten hold about 12%. Input material: PBMCs. The V call is TRBV7-9, the J call TRBJ1-1; 7 positions match TRBD1. The TCR comes from a male donor in good health and CMV-seropositive. For the CDR3, the DNA is TGTGCCAGCAGCTTTGCAGGGGGGAACACTGAAGCTTTCTTT. It yields the protein CASSFAGGNTEAFF.